This T cell receptor (beta chain) was sequenced during a study of blood T cell repertoires in COVID-19. Background on the study: Samples representing acute and convalescent COVID-19 were sourced from the United States, Italy and Spain.

Seattle patient enrollment occurred during active infection, with longitudinal follow-up thereafter. Original methodology: Amplification of reference gene primers was used by the study to estimate nucleated cell counts. Data came from immunoSEQ multiplex PCR; TCRdb stores just in-frame clones and leaves some out. V, J and clone size are taken as reported in that table, and D and trimming were inferred from the DNA itself. The sample lists over 400,000 clones; about 88% were seen once. Germline V lookup: CDR1 SEHNR, CDR2 FQNEAQ (reference sequence). The CDR3 sequence is 14 residues long. The V end lost 8 bases, the J end lost 4 bases, and 17 bases lay between the germline ends.

Sequencing was carried out using peripheral blood. The clonotype originates from a woman between 45 and 60 years old with COVID-19, enrolled during active disease. The V gene is TRBV7-9, the J gene TRBJ1-1, with D possibly TRBD1 on 5 matching bases. The chain's CDR3 is CASGWGDWSTEAFF. The DNA for the CDR3 is TGTGCCAGCGGCTGGGGGGATTGGAGCACTGAAGCTTTCTTT.